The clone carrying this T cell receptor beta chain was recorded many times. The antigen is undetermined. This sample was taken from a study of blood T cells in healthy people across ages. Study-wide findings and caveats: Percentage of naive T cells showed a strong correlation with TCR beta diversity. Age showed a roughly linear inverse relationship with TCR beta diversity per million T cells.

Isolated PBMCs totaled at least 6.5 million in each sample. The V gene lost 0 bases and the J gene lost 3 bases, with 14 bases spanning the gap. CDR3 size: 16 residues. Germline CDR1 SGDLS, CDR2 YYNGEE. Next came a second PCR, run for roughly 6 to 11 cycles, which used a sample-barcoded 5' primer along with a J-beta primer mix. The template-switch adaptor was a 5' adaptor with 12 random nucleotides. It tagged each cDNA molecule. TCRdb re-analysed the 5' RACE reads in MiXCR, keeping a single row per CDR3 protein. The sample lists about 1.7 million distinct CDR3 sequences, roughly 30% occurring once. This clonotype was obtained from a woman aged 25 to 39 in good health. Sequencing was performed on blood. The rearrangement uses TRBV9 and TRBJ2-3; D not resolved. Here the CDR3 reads CASSVESLTRTDTQYF. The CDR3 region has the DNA TGTGCCAGCAGCGTAGAAAGCCTAACCAGAACAGATACGCAGTATTTT.